This T cell receptor (beta chain) came from a study of T cell changes during pregnancy in multiple sclerosis. On this clone: The germline gene is not matched at one end of the junction; a read error may be the cause.

Clones were read by immunoSEQ multiplex PCR, and TCRdb kept only the in-frame ones, dropping some. The table has 90,000 to 120,000 clones, approximately 90% seen once. The germline gives CDR1 SEHNR, CDR2 FQNEAQ (reference sequence). The CDR3 sequence is 12 residues long. The receptor comes from a female donor in good health, enrolled as a control in a pregnancy study. The sample consisted of peripheral blood, taken in the third trimester of pregnancy. The chain employs TRBV7-9 and TRBJ1-2; TRBD1 agrees at 9 bases. CDR3 in DNA: TGTGCCAGCAGCCAACAGGGGGCAGGGGAACTCTTC. Protein: CASSQQGAGELF. The full variable domain, rest sourced from reference TRBV7-9 and TRBJ1-2, is DTGVSQNPRHKITKRGQNVTFRCDPISEHNRLYWYRQTLGQGPEFLTYFQNEAQLEKSRLLSDRFSAERPKGSFSTLEIQRTEQGDSAMYLCASSQQGAGELFGSGTRLTVV.